These T cell receptor beta chains were read from a single sample in a study of blood T cell repertoires in COVID-19. The protocol was immunoSEQ multiplex PCR, while the TCRdb copy is restricted to in-frame clones and leaves out a portion. Here the sample spans 110,000 to 150,000 clones, 75% to 90% being singletons. The specimen was peripheral blood. Source of these receptors: a woman aged 55-70 years with active COVID-19. Each CDR3 is given with its conserved first and last residue. Fields, in order: clone size, V gene, J gene, CDR3 length, D gene, CDR3 DNA, CDR3 protein. The D gene is left open where the match is weak. Expanded clones are given a class, and other clones once, few, many or no size at all.

clone size: once
V gene: TRBV13
J gene: TRBJ1-3
CDR3 length: 14
D gene: TRBD1
CDR3 DNA: TGTGCCAGCAGCGTGGGACAGGCCAGAAACACCATATATTTT
CDR3 protein: CASSVGQARNTIYF

clone size: -
V gene: TRBV11-2
J gene: TRBJ1-2
CDR3 length: 13
D gene: TRBD1
CDR3 DNA: TGTGCCAGCAGCTCTACAGGGGGCTATGGCTACACCTTC
CDR3 protein: CASSSTGGYGYTF

clone size: -
V gene: TRBV9
J gene: TRBJ2-1
CDR3 length: 14
D gene: TRBD1
CDR3 DNA: TGTGCCAGCAGCTCTAACAGGGGCAGCAATGAGCAGTTCTTC
CDR3 protein: CASSSNRGSNEQFF

clone size: -
V gene: TRBV5-6
J gene: TRBJ2-1
CDR3 length: 16
D gene: TRBD1
CDR3 DNA: TGTGCCAGCAGTTTCGGACAGGGTCGAATGTTCCCTGAGCAGTTCTTC
CDR3 protein: CASSFGQGRMFPEQFF

clone size: -
V gene: TRBV19
J gene: TRBJ2-1
CDR3 length: 16
D gene: TRBD2
CDR3 DNA: TGTGCCAGTAGTATAAGGAGGACTAGCGGGAAGGATGAGCAGTTCTTC
CDR3 protein: CASSIRRTSGKDEQFF

clone size: -
V gene: TRBV6-5
J gene: TRBJ1-5
CDR3 length: 12
D gene: -
CDR3 DNA: TGTGCCAGCAGTTTCCTCAATCAGCCCCAGCATTTT
CDR3 protein: CASSFLNQPQHF

clone size: -
V gene: TRBV3-1/TRBV3-2
J gene: TRBJ2-1
CDR3 length: 17
D gene: TRBD2
CDR3 DNA: TGTGCCAGCAGCCAAGAATATACTAGCGGGGCCTACAATGAGCAGTTCTTC
CDR3 protein: CASSQEYTSGAYNEQFF

clone size: once
V gene: TRBV6-5
J gene: TRBJ2-3
CDR3 length: 14
D gene: TRBD1
CDR3 DNA: TGTGCCAGCAGACCGGGACAGGGAACAGATACGCAGTATTTT
CDR3 protein: CASRPGQGTDTQYF

clone size: -
V gene: TRBV10-3
J gene: TRBJ1-2
CDR3 length: 14
D gene: -
CDR3 DNA: TGTGCCACCAGCGGGTGGGTCGCCGAGGGAGGCTACACCTTC
CDR3 protein: CATSGWVAEGGYTF

clone size: -
V gene: TRBV5-5
J gene: TRBJ2-7
CDR3 length: 16
D gene: -
CDR3 DNA: TGTGCCAGCAGCTTGGCCCTAGGTCCTAGCTCCTACGAGCAGTACTTC
CDR3 protein: CASSLALGPSSYEQYF

clone size: -
V gene: TRBV21-1
J gene: TRBJ2-7
CDR3 length: 13
D gene: -
CDR3 DNA: TGTGCCAGCAGCAACCCCCCTTCCTACGAGCAGTACTTC
CDR3 protein: CASSNPPSYEQYF

clone size: -
V gene: TRBV6-5
J gene: TRBJ2-7
CDR3 length: 15
D gene: TRBD2
CDR3 DNA: TGTGCCAGCCGCATCTTAGCGGGGGCCTCCTACGAGCAGTACTTC
CDR3 protein: CASRILAGASYEQYF

clone size: -
V gene: TRBV4-1
J gene: TRBJ2-1
CDR3 length: 15
D gene: -
CDR3 DNA: TGCGCCAGCAGCCAAGTAGGGGGCTCCTACAATGAGCAGTTCTTC
CDR3 protein: CASSQVGGSYNEQFF

clone size: -
V gene: TRBV5-4
J gene: TRBJ2-7
CDR3 length: 14
D gene: TRBD2
CDR3 DNA: TGTGCCAGCGCGGGGGGGGCGTCGGGGTACGAGCAGTACTTC
CDR3 protein: CASAGGASGYEQYF

clone size: -
V gene: TRBV28
J gene: TRBJ2-6
CDR3 length: 16
D gene: -
CDR3 DNA: TGTGCCAGCAGTTTATTAGTGAGGTCTGGGGCCAACGTCCTGACTTTC
CDR3 protein: CASSLLVRSGANVLTF

clone size: -
V gene: TRBV7-2
J gene: TRBJ2-3
CDR3 length: 17
D gene: -
CDR3 DNA: TGTGCCAGCAGCTTAAGGGAGACAGGTCTTGCCACAGATACGCAGTATTTT
CDR3 protein: CASSLRETGLATDTQYF

clone size: -
V gene: TRBV10-3
J gene: TRBJ1-2
CDR3 length: 11
D gene: -
CDR3 DNA: TGTGCCATCAGTGGTACGGATGGCTACACCTTC
CDR3 protein: CAISGTDGYTF

clone size: -
V gene: TRBV5-1
J gene: TRBJ1-5
CDR3 length: 13
D gene: -
CDR3 DNA: TGCGCCAGCAGCTTGGTGCCAGATCAGCCCCAGCATTTT
CDR3 protein: CASSLVPDQPQHF

clone size: once
V gene: TRBV5-1
J gene: TRBJ1-1
CDR3 length: 15
D gene: -
CDR3 DNA: TGCGCCAGCAGCGAACCACAGGGATTGAACACTGAAGCTTTCTTT
CDR3 protein: CASSEPQGLNTEAFF

clone size: -
V gene: TRBV6-2/TRBV6-3
J gene: TRBJ2-1
CDR3 length: 16
D gene: -
CDR3 DNA: TGTGCCAGCAGCCCGCGTGGACTACCCCCTAAGAATGAGCAGTTCTTC
CDR3 protein: CASSPRGLPPKNEQFF

clone size: -
V gene: TRBV5-6
J gene: TRBJ2-1
CDR3 length: 17
D gene: TRBD2
CDR3 DNA: TGTGCCAGCAGCTTGACCTTAGCGGGAATTGGGTACAATGAGCAGTTCTTC
CDR3 protein: CASSLTLAGIGYNEQFF

clone size: once
V gene: TRBV19
J gene: TRBJ2-1
CDR3 length: 14
D gene: TRBD1
CDR3 DNA: TGTGCCAGTAGTATCTGGGACAGATACAATGAGCAGTTCTTC
CDR3 protein: CASSIWDRYNEQFF

clone size: -
V gene: TRBV5-4
J gene: TRBJ2-3
CDR3 length: 13
D gene: -
CDR3 DNA: TGTGCCAGCAGCCCGACAGTCACAGATACGCAGTATTTT
CDR3 protein: CASSPTVTDTQYF

clone size: -
V gene: TRBV27
J gene: TRBJ2-3
CDR3 length: 15
D gene: -
CDR3 DNA: TGTGCCAGCAGTTTGCTACCTTATAGCACAGATACGCAGTATTTT
CDR3 protein: CASSLLPYSTDTQYF

clone size: -
V gene: TRBV5-1
J gene: TRBJ1-1
CDR3 length: 15
D gene: TRBD1
CDR3 DNA: TGCGCCAGCAGCTTGGCGGACAGGGTGAGCACTGAAGCTTTCTTT
CDR3 protein: CASSLADRVSTEAFF

clone size: -
V gene: TRBV7-2
J gene: TRBJ2-5
CDR3 length: 14
D gene: -
CDR3 DNA: TGTGCCAGCAGCTTACGCACCTCACGGGAGACCCAGTACTTC
CDR3 protein: CASSLRTSRETQYF

clone size: few
V gene: TRBV7-9
J gene: TRBJ1-1
CDR3 length: 14
D gene: TRBD1
CDR3 DNA: TGTGCCAGCAGCCTGGACAGGATGAACACTGAAGCTTTCTTT
CDR3 protein: CASSLDRMNTEAFF

clone size: -
V gene: TRBV7-9
J gene: TRBJ2-5
CDR3 length: 14
D gene: TRBD1
CDR3 DNA: TGTGCCAGCAGCCTTCAGGGGGCCAGGGGGGCCCAGTACTTC
CDR3 protein: CASSLQGARGAQYF

clone size: -
V gene: TRBV10-3
J gene: TRBJ2-5
CDR3 length: 11
D gene: -
CDR3 DNA: TGTGCCATCAGTCCAGGGGAGACCCAGTACTTC
CDR3 protein: CAISPGETQYF

clone size: -
V gene: TRBV4-1
J gene: TRBJ2-1
CDR3 length: 17
D gene: TRBD2
CDR3 DNA: TGCGCCAGCAGCCAAGTATTTTATGCTAGCGGAAACAATGAGCAGTTCTTC
CDR3 protein: CASSQVFYASGNNEQFF

clone size: -
V gene: TRBV6-5
J gene: TRBJ2-7
CDR3 length: 14
D gene: TRBD2
CDR3 DNA: TGTGCCAGCAGTCGGACTAGCGTTCCCTACGAGCAGTACTTC
CDR3 protein: CASSRTSVPYEQYF

clone size: -
V gene: TRBV5-6
J gene: TRBJ1-1
CDR3 length: 15
D gene: -
CDR3 DNA: TGTGCCAGCAGCTTGTGGCAGGGGCGAGGCACTGAAGCTTTCTTT
CDR3 protein: CASSLWQGRGTEAFF